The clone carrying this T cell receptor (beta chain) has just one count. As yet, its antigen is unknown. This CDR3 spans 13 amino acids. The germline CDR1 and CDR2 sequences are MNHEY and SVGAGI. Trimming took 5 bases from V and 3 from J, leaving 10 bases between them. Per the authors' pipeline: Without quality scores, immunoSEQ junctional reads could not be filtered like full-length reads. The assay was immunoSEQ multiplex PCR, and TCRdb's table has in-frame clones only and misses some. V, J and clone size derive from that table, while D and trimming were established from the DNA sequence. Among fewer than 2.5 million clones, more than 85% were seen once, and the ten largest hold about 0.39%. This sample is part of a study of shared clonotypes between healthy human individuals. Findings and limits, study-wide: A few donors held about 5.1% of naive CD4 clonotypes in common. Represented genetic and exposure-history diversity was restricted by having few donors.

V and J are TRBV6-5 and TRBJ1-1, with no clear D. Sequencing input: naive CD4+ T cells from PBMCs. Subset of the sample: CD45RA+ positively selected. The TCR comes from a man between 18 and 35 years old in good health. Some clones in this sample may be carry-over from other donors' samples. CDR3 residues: CASSDDKYTEAFF. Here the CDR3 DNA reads TGTGCCAGCAGTGACGACAAATACACTGAAGCTTTCTTT.